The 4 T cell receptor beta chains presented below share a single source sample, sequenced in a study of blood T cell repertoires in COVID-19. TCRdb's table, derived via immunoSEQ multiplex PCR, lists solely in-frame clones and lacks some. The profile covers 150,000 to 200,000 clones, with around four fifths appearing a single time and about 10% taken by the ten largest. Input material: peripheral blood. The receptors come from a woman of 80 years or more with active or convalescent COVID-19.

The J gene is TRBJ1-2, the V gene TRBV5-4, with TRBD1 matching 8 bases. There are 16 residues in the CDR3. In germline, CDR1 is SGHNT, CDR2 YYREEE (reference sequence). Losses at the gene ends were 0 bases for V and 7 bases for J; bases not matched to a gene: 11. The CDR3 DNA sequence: TGTGCCAGCAGCTTGGCGCCGGGACAGGACGCAGGTGGCTACACCTTC. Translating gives CASSLAPGQDAGGYTF.

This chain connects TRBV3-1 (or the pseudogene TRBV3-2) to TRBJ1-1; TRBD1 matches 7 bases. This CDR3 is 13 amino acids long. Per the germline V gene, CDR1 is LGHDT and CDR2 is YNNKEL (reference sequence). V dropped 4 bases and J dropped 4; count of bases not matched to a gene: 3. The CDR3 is CASSPGTVTEAFF. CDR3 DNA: TGTGCCAGCAGCCCCGGGACAGTCACTGAAGCTTTCTTT.

This chain's CDR3 is CASSPLAGGPTDTQYF. CDR3 in DNA: TGTGCCAGCAGCCCTCTAGCGGGGGGGCCGACAGATACGCAGTATTTT. The chain carries TRBV7-8 and TRBJ2-3; 12 positions agree with TRBD2. The CDR3 contains 16 residues. CDR1 is SGHVS, CDR2 FQNEAQ, per germline. V lost 5 bases, J lost 3 bases, and 6 bases stayed unmatched.

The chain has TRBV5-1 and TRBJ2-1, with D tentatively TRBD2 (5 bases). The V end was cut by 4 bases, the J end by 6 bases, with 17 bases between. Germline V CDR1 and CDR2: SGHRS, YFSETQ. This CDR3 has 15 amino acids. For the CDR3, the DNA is TGCGCCAGCAGCCCCATCGGCGGGCCGGTCAATGAGCAGTTCTTC. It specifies CASSPIGGPVNEQFF.